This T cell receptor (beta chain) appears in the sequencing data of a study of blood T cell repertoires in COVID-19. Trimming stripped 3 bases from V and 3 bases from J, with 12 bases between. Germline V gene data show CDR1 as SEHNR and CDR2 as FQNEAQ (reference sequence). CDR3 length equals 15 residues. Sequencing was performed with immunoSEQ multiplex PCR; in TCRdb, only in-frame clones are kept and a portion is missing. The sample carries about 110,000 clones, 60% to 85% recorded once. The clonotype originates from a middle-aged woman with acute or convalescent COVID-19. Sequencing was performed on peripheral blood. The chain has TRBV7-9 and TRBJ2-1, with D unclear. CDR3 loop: CASSLAQPIYNEQFF. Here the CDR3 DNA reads TGTGCCAGCAGCTTGGCACAGCCAATCTACAATGAGCAGTTCTTC.